The clone carrying this T cell receptor beta chain has a single count. CDR3 length: 13 amino acids. Between the trimmed V and J ends, which lost 4 bases and 6 bases, there was a span of 10 bases. This table comes from immunoSEQ multiplex PCR, and its TCRdb copy is limited to in-frame clones, with some not included. The data contain around 180,000 clones, 80% to 90% of them singletons. The data were obtained in a study of blood T cell repertoires in COVID-19. Overall study context: The origin of the acute and convalescent COVID-19 samples was the United States, Italy and Spain. From T cells, B-cell-depleted T cells, or PBMCs came the material, which was cDNA or gDNA.

Specimen: peripheral blood. V gene TRBV12-3 or TRBV12-4 combines with J gene TRBJ2-4, with a weak D call TRBD1 (6 bases). This clonotype was obtained from a human donor with active or convalescent COVID-19. The donor label of this sample is uncertain. The CDR3 coding sequence is TGTGCCAGCAGTTCAGACAGGCGAAACATTCAGTACTTC. Its protein is CASSSDRRNIQYF.